This TCR beta chain was obtained from a study of high-grade serous ovarian cancer treatment subgroups. Whole-study context: Samples averaged around 14,000 reads and around 7,000 unique TCR beta rearrangements. Study conclusions and caveats: Tumors within one patient showed repertoire similarity of roughly 0.095 to 0.8.

TCRdb keeps only in-frame clones here, not all; method: immunoSEQ multiplex PCR. The table records roughly 12,000 clones, roughly four fifths of them present only once. Germline CDR1 and CDR2: SGHDN and FVKESK. Unmatched junction bases numbered 5, after V lost 4 bases and J lost 4 bases. The CDR3 runs to 14 residues. In the case of this clone: Its antigen is not known.

Tumor samples were taken before definitive surgery or chemotherapy. The V gene is TRBV14, the J gene TRBJ2-5; 8 bases align to TRBD2. The sequenced material came from tumor tissue. The receptor was isolated from a human donor with high-grade serous ovarian cancer. This chain's CDR3 is CASSPMAGGETQYF. Here the CDR3 DNA reads TGTGCCAGCAGCCCCATGGCGGGGGGAGAGACCCAGTACTTC.